These 16 T cell receptor beta chains originate from one sample sequenced in a study of blood T cell repertoires in COVID-19. TCRdb's table, derived via immunoSEQ multiplex PCR, lists solely in-frame clones and lacks some. This table holds under 85,000 clones, about 90% found once. The material sequenced was peripheral blood. These receptors all come from a man over 45 with acute or convalescent COVID-19.

In regard to this clone: This sample also contains other DNA sequences that code for the same CDR3. The rearrangement links TRBV20-1 to TRBJ2-1; D perhaps matches TRBD2 (5 bases). V was pared by 6 bases and J by 7 bases, with 10 bases between. Germline CDR1 reads DFQATT; CDR2 reads SNEGSKA (reference sequence). CDR3 size: 11 residues. CDR3 region: CSAGPGNEQFF. The CDR3 DNA is TGCAGTGCCGGGCCGGGAAATGAGCAGTTCTTC.

There are a few counts of this clone. The chain recombines TRBV4-1 with TRBJ2-7; the match to TRBD1 covers 7 bases. The V gene's germline CDR1 is MGHRA and CDR2 YSYEKL. Germline trimming cut 6 bases from V and 0 bases from J; bases unmatched to any gene: 5. The CDR3 is 14 residues long. This chain's CDR3 is CASSRGDSSYEQYF. Here the CDR3 DNA reads TGCGCCAGCAGTAGAGGGGACAGCTCCTACGAGCAGTACTTC.

The V and J genes are TRBV7-8 and TRBJ2-7; D possibly corresponds to TRBD2 (5 bases). CDR1 is SGHVS, CDR2 FQNEAQ, per germline. V lost 3 bases and J lost 2, with 11 bases in between. This CDR3 comprises 14 residues. CDR3 region: CASSFTWTAYEQYF. The CDR3 coding sequence is TGTGCCAGCAGCTTCACTTGGACTGCCTACGAGCAGTACTTC.

V usage is TRBV28 and J usage is TRBJ2-6; TRBD1 aligns across 9 bases. This CDR3 comprises 16 residues. Germline loops: CDR1 MDHEN, CDR2 SYDVKM. V was clipped by 8 bases and J by 0 bases; unmatched bases: 5. This CDR3 is CASADRGFSGANVLTF. CDR3 nucleotides: TGTGCCAGCGCGGACAGGGGATTCTCTGGGGCCAACGTCCTGACTTTC.

The rearrangement links TRBV6-2 or TRBV6-3 to TRBJ2-7; possible D gene TRBD2, 6 bases. Germline loops: CDR1 MNHEY, CDR2 SVGEGT. The CDR3 loop spans 20 amino acids. The V end lost 2 bases, the J end lost 5 bases, and 31 bases lay between the germline ends. The CDR3 region is CASSYTPTSVSRTDYHEQYF. The CDR3 DNA follows: TGTGCCAGCAGTTACACGCCAACTTCCGTTAGTCGGACGGACTACCACGAGCAGTACTTC.

This clone is medium-sized (0.01 to 0.1%) in the sample. Sequence at one end of the junction differs from germline and may be a read error. This rearrangement joins TRBV9 to TRBJ2-7; TRBD1 aligns across 9 bases. The CDR3 spans 15 residues. Germline V gives CDR1 SGDLS, CDR2 YYNGEE. For the CDR3, the DNA is TGTGCCAGCAGCCCCCTCGGGACAGGGTCCTCCGAGCAGTACTTC. Translation gives CASSPLGTGSSEQYF.

The chain is built from TRBV7-6 and TRBJ1-5; D uncertain. Germline assignment: CDR1 SGHVS and CDR2 FNYEAQ. The CDR3 runs to 15 residues. Between the trimmed V and J ends, which lost 5 bases and 1 base, there was a span of 12 bases. CDR3 sequence reads: CASSLSGSSNQPQHF. CDR3 bases: TGTGCCAGCAGCCTCTCGGGAAGCAGCAATCAGCCCCAGCATTTT.

This chain connects TRBV6-5 to TRBJ1-2, with D possibly being TRBD1 (6 bases). V was trimmed by 6 bases and J by 0 bases, leaving 14 bases between them. Germline V gene sequence: CDR1 MNHEY, CDR2 SVGAGI. CDR3 length: 15 amino acids. CDR3 protein: CASSPNRVANYGYTF. The CDR3, as DNA: TGTGCCAGCAGCCCCAACAGGGTTGCTAACTATGGCTACACCTTC.

This chain links TRBV6-2 or TRBV6-3 with TRBJ2-5; D is undetermined. V was clipped by 6 bases and J by 2 bases, with 10 bases between them. The germline V gene has CDR1 MNHEY and CDR2 SVGEGT. The CDR3 has 13 residues. CDR3 protein: CASSRSLQETQYF. DNA for the CDR3: TGTGCCAGCAGCAGGAGCCTACAAGAGACCCAGTACTTC.

The chain employs TRBV4-1 and TRBJ1-5; D gene unclear. CDR3 length: 17 amino acids. Trimming cost V 0 bases and J 0 bases, with 12 bases left between them. The germline gives CDR1 MGHRA, CDR2 YSYEKL. CDR3 nucleotides: TGCGCCAGCAGCCAAGATCGGAGCGATTATAGCAATCAGCCCCAGCATTTT. Protein sequence: CASSQDRSDYSNQPQHF.

This clone was seen only once. The V and J genes are TRBV5-4 and TRBJ2-5; 7 bases map to TRBD2. The CDR3 loop spans 16 amino acids. The V and J ends lost 1 base and 4 bases, in that order; junction bases with no gene match: 10. Germline assignment: CDR1 SGHNT and CDR2 YYREEE (reference sequence). CDR3 protein: CASSLWSGGSGETQYF. The CDR3 coding sequence is TGTGCCAGCAGCTTGTGGTCTGGCGGGAGTGGAGAGACCCAGTACTTC.

This chain uses TRBV6-1 with TRBJ1-6; TRBD1 agrees at 9 bases. CDR3 size: 14 residues. Germline V gives CDR1 MNHNS, CDR2 SASEGT. V lost 1 base to trimming and J lost 9 bases; unmatched junction nucleotides: 1. CDR3 nucleotide sequence: TGTGCCAGCAGTGAAGGGACAGGGGTTTCACCCCTCCACTTT. Its translation is CASSEGTGVSPLHF.

The chain's CDR3 is CATSDTGQPQETQYF. CDR3 nucleotide sequence: TGTGCCACCAGTGATACGGGACAGCCCCAAGAGACCCAGTACTTC. The J gene is TRBJ2-5, the V gene TRBV24-1; 7 positions agree with TRBD1. The germline gives CDR1 KGHDR, CDR2 SFDVKD. The CDR3 covers 15 residues. J gave up 1 base and V 3 bases, and 4 bases lay outside the gene matches.

This sequence joins TRBV7-9 and TRBJ1-2, with 7 bases that match TRBD1. Losses at the gene ends were 5 bases for V and 5 bases for J; bases not matched to a gene: 5. This CDR3 has 13 amino acids. The germline V gene encodes CDR1 SEHNR and CDR2 FQNEAQ (reference sequence). DNA of the CDR3: TGTGCCAGCAGCCCAGGGGGGCAGTATGGCTACACCTTC. Its protein is CASSPGGQYGYTF.

The V call is TRBV30, the J call TRBJ1-4; TRBD1 aligns across 7 bases. The CDR3 covers 14 residues. V trimming: 0 bases; J trimming: 7 bases; junction bases outside the gene matches: 5. Germline assignment: CDR1 GTSNPN and CDR2 SVGIG (reference sequence). This chain's CDR3 is CAWSVGGNREKLFF. The DNA for the CDR3 is TGTGCCTGGAGTGTAGGGGGCAATCGTGAAAAACTGTTTTTT.

This chain connects TRBV27 to TRBJ2-1; 15 positions match TRBD2. Germline lookup yields CDR1 MNHEY and CDR2 SMNVEV (reference sequence). The V gene end was trimmed by 5 bases and the J gene end by 10 bases; junction bases not matched to a gene: 3. This CDR3 region has 14 residues. The CDR3: CASSPGLAGGEQFF. CDR3 sequence (DNA): TGTGCCAGCAGTCCCGGACTAGCGGGAGGGGAGCAGTTCTTC.